The clone carrying this T cell receptor (beta chain) was counted a few times. This sample is part of a study of blood T cell repertoires in COVID-19. About the research overall: T cells, B-cell-depleted T cells, or PBMCs supplied cDNA or gDNA.

Trimming stripped 0 bases from V and 0 bases from J, with 12 bases between. The CDR3 spans 18 residues. Germline V gene sequence: CDR1 LGHNA, CDR2 YSLEER. This table comes from immunoSEQ multiplex PCR, and its TCRdb copy is limited to in-frame clones, with some not included. Among some 27,000 clones listed, around 85% were seen once. Sequencing was done on a sample of peripheral blood. The chain carries TRBV4-3 and TRBJ2-6, with TRBD2 as a possible D gene (7 bases). This TCR derives from a human donor in a cohort sampled during active COVID-19. The CDR3 DNA is TGCGCCAGCAGCCAAGATGGGGGGGCCAGCTCTGGGGCCAACGTCCTGACTTTC. Protein product: CASSQDGGASSGANVLTF.